The 28 T cell receptor beta chains in this list originate from one sample, sequenced in a study of T cells in localized non-small cell lung cancer (dated by TCRdb to the early 2020s). Library prep was done by the immunoSEQ multiplex PCR assay. The clones in this table, taken by TCRdb from immuneACCESS, are in-frame only. Not every clone is retained; where verified, under half of the shortfall comes from an unresolved V gene, and the cause of the rest is unknown. The sample table holds roughly 71,000 clones, of which roughly 90% were seen once. In total, the top ten clones hold 21% of the sample. Source: peripheral blood, taken before any cancer treatment. The receptors come from a male donor at least 60 years old with stage III squamous cell lung carcinoma.

The chain recombines TRBV18 with TRBJ2-6; D call uncertain. This CDR3 comprises 18 residues. Per germline, CDR1 KGHSH and CDR2 LQKENI. With 1 base removed from V and 0 bases from J, the gap between germline ends came to 13 bases. CDR3 protein: CASSPQVNRYSGANVLTF. The DNA of the CDR3 is TGTGCCAGCTCACCACAGGTCAATCGTTACTCTGGGGCCAACGTCCTGACTTTC.

The chain has TRBV5-6 and TRBJ1-2; TRBD1 matches at 7 bases. J was trimmed by 5 bases and V by 4 bases; bases with no gene match: 8. The CDR3 contains 14 residues. CDR1 and CDR2 (germline): SGHDT, YYEEEE. CDR3 nucleotide sequence: TGTGCCAGCAGCCGGACAGGCAACACTTATGGCTACACCTTC. It yields the protein CASSRTGNTYGYTF.

The V gene is TRBV10-2, the J gene TRBJ1-2, with a possible D match to TRBD1 (6 bases). This CDR3 region has 16 residues. Germline assignment: CDR1 WSHSY and CDR2 SAAADI. The V end lost 6 bases, the J end lost 1 base, and 18 bases lay between the germline ends. As DNA, the CDR3 is TGCGCCAGCAGCGGTCCACCAGGGGACTATAACTATGGCTACACCTTC. Translated: CASSGPPGDYNYGYTF.

A single count supports this clone. This chain links TRBV4-2 with TRBJ1-2, with a possible D match to TRBD1 (6 bases). The V end lost 7 bases, the J end lost 5 bases, and 20 bases lay between the germline ends. Germline lookup yields CDR1 LGHNA and CDR2 YNFKEQ. CDR3 length: 15 amino acids. CDR3 sequence (DNA): TGTGCCAGCATTCCGTTCGCCGGGGGGGCGTATGGCTACACCTTC. Its protein product is CASIPFAGGAYGYTF.

The CDR3 DNA reads as TGTGCCTGGAGTCTGGGGACCGAAGAGACCCAGTACTTC. Translation gives CAWSLGTEETQYF. The chain employs TRBV30 and TRBJ2-5; D tentatively reads TRBD1 or TRBD2 (5 bases each). The CDR3 sequence is 13 residues long. V was trimmed by 2 bases and J by 3 bases, leaving 10 bases between them. Germline V lookup: CDR1 GTSNPN, CDR2 SVGIG (reference sequence).

V gene TRBV10-3 combines with J gene TRBJ2-7; 8 bases match TRBD2. The germline CDR1 and CDR2 sequences are ENHRY and SYGVKD. The CDR3 extends over 15 amino acids. V shed 2 bases and J 3 bases; nucleotides not matched to a gene: 6. CDR3 nucleotides: TGTGCCATCAGTGAGGCGGCGGGGGGAGACTACGAGCAGTACGTC. Translating it yields CAISEAAGGDYEQYV.

The chain combines TRBV9 with TRBJ2-3; weak D call: TRBD1 (5 bases). The CDR3 consists of 18 residues. The germline V gene encodes CDR1 SGDLS and CDR2 YYNGEE. Trimming pared 3 bases from V and 4 bases from J, leaving 24 bases between. The chain's CDR3 is CASSASPRQLLRADTQYF. In DNA, the CDR3 is TGTGCCAGCAGCGCCTCCCCGAGACAGTTACTCAGGGCAGATACGCAGTATTTT.

The genes are TRBV5-6 and TRBJ1-3; D is undetermined. Trimming left V 4 bases short and J 4 bases short, with 21 bases between. The CDR3 runs to 17 residues. Per the germline V gene, CDR1 is SGHDT and CDR2 is YYEEEE. CDR3 coding DNA: TGTGCCAGCAGCCGCGGAGGGTCGTCCACGCTAGGAAACACCATATATTTT. Translating gives CASSRGGSSTLGNTIYF.

The V and J genes are TRBV19 and TRBJ1-2; 7 nucleotides match TRBD1. CDR1 and CDR2 (germline): LNHDA, SQIVND (reference sequence). The CDR3 has 15 residues. With 5 bases clipped from V and 4 bases from J, the junction kept 10 bases outside the gene matches. CDR3 nucleotides: TGTGCCAGTAGTCCGGGGGACAGACTGGGCTATGGCTACACCTTC. It yields the protein CASSPGDRLGYGYTF. Full variable domain (missing parts from reference TRBV19 and TRBJ1-2): DGGITQSPKYLFRKEGQNVTLSCEQNLNHDAMYWYRQDPGQGLRLIYYSQIVNDFQKGDIAEGYSVSREKKESFPLTVTSAQKNPTAFYLCASSPGDRLGYGYTFGSGTRLTVV.

This sequence joins TRBV19 and TRBJ2-5, with no clear D. V shed 8 bases and J shed 1 base, with 11 bases lying between them. Germline CDR1 is LNHDA and CDR2 is SQIVND (reference sequence). The CDR3 consists of 13 residues. CDR3 sequence: CASAWGSQETQYF. The CDR3, as DNA: TGTGCCAGTGCCTGGGGTTCCCAAGAGACCCAGTACTTC.

The CDR3 spells CASGYRVSGNTIYF. For the CDR3, the DNA is TGTGCCAGCGGCTACAGGGTCTCTGGAAACACCATATATTTT. This chain connects TRBV2 to TRBJ1-3; tentative D call: TRBD1 (6 bases). The V and J ends lost 8 bases and 0 bases respectively, with 11 bases between them. There are 14 residues in the CDR3. Germline V gene data show CDR1 as SNHLY and CDR2 as FYNNEI.

This chain links TRBV5-4 with TRBJ1-6; D is unclear. Germline-derived CDR1 and CDR2 are SGHNT and YYREEE (reference sequence). V shed 1 base and J shed 7 bases, with 6 bases lying between them. The CDR3 is 13 amino acids. Here the CDR3 DNA reads TGTGCCAGCAGCTTGTGGCGGAATTCACCCCTCCACTTT. Amino acids: CASSLWRNSPLHF.

The chain combines TRBV30 with TRBJ1-4; 9 bases fit TRBD1. This CDR3 has 14 amino acids. Germline CDR1 is GTSNPN and CDR2 is SVGIG (reference sequence). The V segment lost 1 base and the J segment 5 bases; nucleotides outside the gene matches: 2. As DNA, the CDR3 is TGTGCCTGGAGTGACGGGACAGGGAATGAAAAACTGTTTTTT. It yields the protein CAWSDGTGNEKLFF.

V usage is TRBV18 and J usage is TRBJ2-7; maybe TRBD1 (5 bases). Per the germline V gene, CDR1 is KGHSH and CDR2 is LQKENI. The length of the CDR3 is 18 residues. Trimming shortened V by 2 bases and J by 2 bases, and 22 bases separated the two germline ends. CDR3 coding DNA: TGTGCCAGCTCACCATTTATCGGACAAGGCTCTAAAACCTACGAGCAGTACTTC. Its translation: CASSPFIGQGSKTYEQYF.

This rearrangement joins TRBV4-1 to TRBJ2-7; D unclear. The germline V gene has CDR1 MGHRA and CDR2 YSYEKL. The V end was cut by 0 bases, the J end by 2 bases, with 11 bases between. CDR3 length equals 15 residues. The CDR3 sequence is CASSQDPDGTYEQYF. In DNA form, the CDR3 reads TGCGCCAGCAGCCAAGATCCGGACGGTACCTACGAGCAGTACTTC.

As DNA, the CDR3 is TGTGCCAGCAGCTTGTGGGTCCTGACAGGGTGGAATGAGCAGTTCTTC. This sequence encodes CASSLWVLTGWNEQFF. This sequence joins TRBV5-6 and TRBJ2-1; 7 positions match TRBD1. J lost 7 bases, V lost 1 base, and 11 bases had no gene match. The CDR3 loop spans 16 amino acids. The germline V gene encodes CDR1 SGHDT and CDR2 YYEEEE.

This rearrangement joins TRBV5-6 to TRBJ2-7; D may be TRBD1 (6 bases). The CDR3 sequence is 15 residues long. CDR1 is SGHDT, CDR2 YYEEEE, per germline. V lost 0 bases and J lost 0, with 10 bases in between. The DNA for the CDR3 is TGTGCCAGCAGCTTGGGGCCAGGGGCCTCCTACGAGCAGTACTTC. Amino acid sequence: CASSLGPGASYEQYF.

This chain joins TRBV5-1 and TRBJ2-2; D possibly corresponds to TRBD1 (5 bases). This CDR3 comprises 19 residues. Germline V lookup: CDR1 SGHRS, CDR2 YFSETQ. Trimming took 1 base from V and 0 from J, leaving 19 bases between them. The CDR3 here is CASSLRLFSQTANTGELFF. CDR3 DNA sequence: TGCGCCAGCAGCTTGCGGCTATTCAGCCAGACAGCGAACACCGGGGAGCTGTTTTTT.

The genes are TRBV5-1 and TRBJ2-5; TRBD1 matches at 8 bases. V was pared by 1 base and J by 3 bases, with 2 bases of the junction left unmatched. The CDR3 is 14 residues long. Germline CDR1 reads SGHRS; CDR2 reads YFSETQ. DNA for the CDR3: TGCGCCAGCAGCTTGCAGGGGGCGGAAGAGACCCAGTACTTC. It codes for CASSLQGAEETQYF.

This chain connects TRBV9 to TRBJ2-2, with 10 bases fitting TRBD1. V shed 5 bases, J shed 3 bases, and the junction held 1 base outside the gene matches. Germline V lookup: CDR1 SGDLS, CDR2 YYNGEE. CDR3 length: 14 residues. CDR3: CASSGTGDTGELFF. CDR3 sequence (DNA): TGTGCCAGCAGTGGGACAGGGGACACCGGGGAGCTGTTTTTT.

The rearrangement uses TRBV7-2 and TRBJ1-1; no reliable D call. The length of the CDR3 is 13 residues. The germline V and J ends were trimmed by 7 bases and 3 bases, with 12 bases remaining between them. Germline V gives CDR1 SGHTA, CDR2 FQGNSA. The CDR3 spells CASTVGSHTEAFF. CDR3 sequence (DNA): TGTGCCAGCACCGTAGGTAGCCACACTGAAGCTTTCTTT.

The chain uses TRBV19 and TRBJ2-3; D may correspond to TRBD1 or TRBD2 (5 bases each). Trimming stripped 2 bases from V and 3 bases from J, with 15 bases between. This CDR3 spans 16 amino acids. Germline lookup yields CDR1 LNHDA and CDR2 SQIVND (reference sequence). The chain's CDR3 is CASSINGREITDTQYF. In DNA, the CDR3 is TGTGCCAGTAGTATAAACGGCAGGGAGATAACAGATACGCAGTATTTT.

The rearrangement uses TRBV6-1 and TRBJ2-2, with 13 bases lining up with TRBD2. CDR1 MNHNS and CDR2 SASEGT come from the germline V gene. V shed 6 bases and J 7 bases; nucleotides not matched to a gene: 8. CDR3 length: 16 amino acids. In DNA form, the CDR3 reads TGTGCCAGCAGGGAACTAGCGGGGGGGCATAACGGGGAGCTGTTTTTT. The encoded protein is CASRELAGGHNGELFF.

The chain employs TRBV10-2 and TRBJ2-7; D is undetermined. Trimming cost V 3 bases and J 4 bases, with 13 bases left between them. The CDR3 is made up of 14 amino acids. Germline V CDR1 and CDR2: WSHSY, SAAADI. DNA for the CDR3: TGCGCCAGCAGTGAAAGCAGGAATTTTTACGAGCAGTACTTC. It specifies CASSESRNFYEQYF.

The CDR3 loop reads CASRRGYEAFF. For the CDR3, the DNA is TGTGCCAGCAGAAGGGGTTATGAAGCTTTCTTT. This chain uses TRBV27 with TRBJ1-1, with a tentative D call TRBD1 (5 bases). The CDR3 spans 11 residues. V was pared by 6 bases and J by 7 bases, with 9 bases between. From germline, CDR1 is MNHEY and CDR2 SMNVEV (reference sequence).

The chain couples TRBV19 to TRBJ2-3; tentative D call: TRBD2 (5 bases). The CDR3 covers 14 residues. V lost 1 base and J lost 5, with 10 bases in between. From germline, CDR1 is LNHDA and CDR2 SQIVND (reference sequence). CDR3 loop: CASSIALVLDTQYF. The CDR3 coding sequence is TGTGCCAGTAGTATAGCACTAGTTTTAGATACGCAGTATTTT.

J is TRBJ2-5 and V is TRBV5-1; 9 positions agree with TRBD2. J lost 1 base, V lost 5 bases, and 6 bases had no gene match. CDR3 length equals 15 residues. Germline V gives CDR1 SGHRS, CDR2 YFSETQ. The CDR3 loop is CASSLLTSGQETQYF. CDR3 sequence (DNA): TGCGCCAGCAGTCTTTTGACTAGCGGCCAAGAGACCCAGTACTTC.

V and J are TRBV18 and TRBJ2-2; D is unresolved. The CDR3 totals 14 residues. Germline-derived CDR1 and CDR2 are KGHSH and LQKENI. The germline V and J ends were trimmed by 1 base and 5 bases, with 8 bases remaining between them. The CDR3 bases are TGTGCCAGCTCACCACGAGGAGCAACCGGGGAGCTGTTTTTT. This encodes CASSPRGATGELFF.